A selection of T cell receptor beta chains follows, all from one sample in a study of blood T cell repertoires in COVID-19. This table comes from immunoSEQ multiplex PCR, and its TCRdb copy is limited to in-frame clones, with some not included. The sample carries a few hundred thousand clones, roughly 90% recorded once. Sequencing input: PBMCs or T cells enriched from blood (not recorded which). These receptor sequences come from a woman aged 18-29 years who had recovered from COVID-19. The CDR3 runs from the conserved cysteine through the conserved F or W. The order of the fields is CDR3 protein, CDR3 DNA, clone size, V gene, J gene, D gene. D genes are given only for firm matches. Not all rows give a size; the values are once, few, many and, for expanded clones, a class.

cdr3_aa: CASSSTRGETQYF
cdr3_nt: TGTGCCAGTAGTAGCACGAGAGGAGAGACCCAGTACTTC
clone_size: .
v_call: TRBV19
j_call: TRBJ2-5
d_call: .

cdr3_aa: CSLRRGETQYF
cdr3_nt: TGCAGCCTGAGGAGGGGAGAGACCCAGTACTTC
clone_size: .
v_call: TRBV29-1
j_call: TRBJ2-5
d_call: .

cdr3_aa: CASGLAVRQGAGTEAFF
cdr3_nt: TGTGCTAGTGGTTTGGCCGTACGACAGGGGGCAGGAACTGAAGCTTTCTTT
clone_size: .
v_call: TRBV12-5
j_call: TRBJ1-1
d_call: TRBD1

cdr3_aa: CASSVGQDTEAFF
cdr3_nt: TGTGCCAGCAGCGTTGGACAGGACACTGAAGCTTTCTTT
clone_size: .
v_call: TRBV11-3
j_call: TRBJ1-1
d_call: TRBD1

cdr3_aa: CASSIDRGTGDSYSNQPQHF
cdr3_nt: TGTGCCAGTAGTATAGATCGGGGGACAGGAGATTCTTATAGCAATCAGCCCCAGCATTTT
clone_size: .
v_call: TRBV19
j_call: TRBJ1-5
d_call: TRBD1

cdr3_aa: CASSPGQGHTEAFF
cdr3_nt: TGTGCCAGCTCACCGGGACAGGGGCACACTGAAGCTTTCTTT
clone_size: once
v_call: TRBV18
j_call: TRBJ1-1
d_call: TRBD1

cdr3_aa: CASSSQYGGDQPQHF
cdr3_nt: TGTGCCAGCAGCTCACAATACGGGGGGGATCAGCCCCAGCATTTT
clone_size: .
v_call: TRBV7-8
j_call: TRBJ1-5
d_call: .

cdr3_aa: CASLKRMEPSPGYGYTF
cdr3_nt: TGTGCCAGTTTAAAGCGAATGGAACCTAGTCCGGGCTATGGCTACACCTTC
clone_size: .
v_call: TRBV19
j_call: TRBJ1-2
d_call: .

cdr3_aa: CASSKVRPGQGANQNEQYF
cdr3_nt: TGTGCCAGCAGCAAAGTTAGGCCGGGGCAGGGGGCGAATCAGAACGAGCAGTACTTC
clone_size: .
v_call: TRBV21-1
j_call: TRBJ2-7
d_call: .

cdr3_aa: CASSQTTDSYNSPLHF
cdr3_nt: TGTGCCAGCAGCCAAACGACAGACTCCTATAATTCACCCCTCCACTTT
clone_size: .
v_call: TRBV3-1/TRBV3-2
j_call: TRBJ1-6
d_call: .

cdr3_aa: CASSQVAVGDSYEQYF
cdr3_nt: TGCGCCAGCAGCCAAGTAGCGGTCGGGGACTCCTACGAGCAGTACTTC
clone_size: .
v_call: TRBV4-3
j_call: TRBJ2-7
d_call: .

cdr3_aa: CASRPQGDNSPLHF
cdr3_nt: TGTGCCAGCAGACCACAGGGTGATAATTCACCCCTCCACTTT
clone_size: .
v_call: TRBV25-1
j_call: TRBJ1-6
d_call: .

cdr3_aa: CASSLLGGPLTNYGYTF
cdr3_nt: TGTGCCAGCAGCTTACTTGGCGGGCCCCTGACTAACTATGGCTACACCTTC
clone_size: .
v_call: TRBV7-9
j_call: TRBJ1-2
d_call: .

cdr3_aa: CASSSREGVWETQYF
cdr3_nt: TGTGCCAGCAGCTCGAGAGAGGGGGTTTGGGAGACCCAGTACTTC
clone_size: .
v_call: TRBV11-1
j_call: TRBJ2-5
d_call: .

cdr3_aa: CASSLEGAGEKLFF
cdr3_nt: TGCGCCAGCAGCTTGGAGGGGGCTGGGGAAAAACTGTTTTTT
clone_size: .
v_call: TRBV5-1
j_call: TRBJ1-4
d_call: TRBD1

cdr3_aa: CASSLRSGVDEQYF
cdr3_nt: TGTGCCAGCAGCTTAAGATCAGGGGTGGACGAGCAGTACTTC
clone_size: .
v_call: TRBV7-6
j_call: TRBJ2-7
d_call: .

cdr3_aa: CASSPPQGGGGETQYF
cdr3_nt: TGCGCCAGCAGCCCACCACAGGGAGGGGGGGGAGAGACCCAGTACTTC
clone_size: .
v_call: TRBV5-1
j_call: TRBJ2-5
d_call: .

cdr3_aa: CASTVLALRRYEQYF
cdr3_nt: TGTGCCAGCACTGTGTTAGCTTTACGGCGCTACGAGCAGTACTTC
clone_size: .
v_call: TRBV6-5
j_call: TRBJ2-7
d_call: .

cdr3_aa: CASSLSGGSGYTF
cdr3_nt: TGTGCCAGCAGTCTCTCAGGGGGCAGTGGCTACACCTTC
clone_size: .
v_call: TRBV28
j_call: TRBJ1-2
d_call: TRBD1

cdr3_aa: CASSPGTGAKNEQFF
cdr3_nt: TGTGCCAGCTCACCAGGGACAGGGGCGAAAAATGAGCAGTTCTTC
clone_size: .
v_call: TRBV18
j_call: TRBJ2-1
d_call: TRBD1

cdr3_aa: CASSQDFGAKQFF
cdr3_nt: TGCGCCAGCAGCCAAGATTTTGGAGCAAAGCAGTTCTTC
clone_size: .
v_call: TRBV4-1
j_call: TRBJ2-1
d_call: .